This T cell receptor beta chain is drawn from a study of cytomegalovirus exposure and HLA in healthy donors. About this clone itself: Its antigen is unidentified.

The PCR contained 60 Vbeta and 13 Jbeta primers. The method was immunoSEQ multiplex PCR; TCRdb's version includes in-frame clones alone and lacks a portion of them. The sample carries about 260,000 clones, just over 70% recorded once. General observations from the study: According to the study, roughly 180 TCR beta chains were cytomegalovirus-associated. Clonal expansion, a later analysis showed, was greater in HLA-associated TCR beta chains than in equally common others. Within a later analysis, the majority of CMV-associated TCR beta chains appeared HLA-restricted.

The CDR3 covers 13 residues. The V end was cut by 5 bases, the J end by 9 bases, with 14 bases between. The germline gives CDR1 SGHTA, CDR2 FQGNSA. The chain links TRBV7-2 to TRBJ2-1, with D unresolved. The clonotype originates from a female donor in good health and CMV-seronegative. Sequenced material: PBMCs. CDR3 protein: CASSLASLTEQFF. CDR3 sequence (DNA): TGTGCCAGCAGCCTCGCGAGCTTAACTGAGCAGTTCTTC.